This T cell receptor (beta chain) was sequenced for a study of T cell repertoires in cytomegalovirus infection. Overall study context: Matching HLA type and CMV infection were both indicated by public TCR beta signatures.

In TCRdb, the reads were re-called with MiXCR into one record per CDR3 protein. The sample lists under 500,000 distinct CDR3 sequences; about 42% were seen once. General study results and limits: Clonotypes of TCR beta that were HLA-C-restricted and CMV-specific dominated the ex vivo response.

Germline CDR1 is SEHNR and CDR2 is FQNEAQ (reference sequence). This CDR3 spans 17 amino acids. V shed 5 bases, J shed 3 bases, and the junction held 12 bases outside the gene matches. As concerns this clonotype: Its antigen is undetermined.

The sequences come from cultured PBMCs, collected from culture after CMV antigen stimulation. This TCR came from a human donor in good health (CMV status not recorded). Some clones in this sample may be carry-over from other donors' samples. This sequence joins TRBV7-9 and TRBJ1-1; 10 bases fit TRBD1. CDR3 sequence (DNA): TGTGCCAGCAGCCAACTAGACAGGGGGCGCGTGTACACTGAAGCTTTCTTT. Its translation is CASSQLDRGRVYTEAFF.